One T cell receptor beta chain is described in this entry. Its antigen is unknown. This sample is part of a study of human T cells and chemical hapten exposure. Study-level background: Weekly administration of diphenylcyclopropenone to the scalp of patients continued throughout the approximately 24-week study. Study-level findings and limits: Versus controls, significantly more large CDR3 similarity clusters arose from expanded TCRs.

The study used a library that attached unique molecular identifiers to individual cDNA molecules. TCRdb recomputed calls from the RACE reads with MiXCR, one row per CDR3 protein. Altogether around 150,000 distinct CDR3 sequences are present, 28% being singletons, with the ten largest covering about 2%. The trim removed 5 bases at V and 7 bases at J, leaving 11 bases unmatched. The CDR3 spans 17 residues. Germline V gives CDR1 SGHTA, CDR2 FQGNSA. Time point denoted: patch test 3, about 24 weeks after DPC sensitization. Documented treatment: therapeutic diphenylcyclopropenone sensitization with weekly scalp DPC.

This receptor was identified in a woman younger than 30 with alopecia areata. Some clones in this sample may be carry-over from other donors' samples. This specimen was whole blood, taken in connection with sensitization to the hapten diphenylcyclopropenone (DPC). The chain uses TRBV7-2 and TRBJ2-1; 13 nucleotides match TRBD2. The CDR3 DNA reads as TGTGCCAGCAGCGCTGTGACTAGCGGGAGGAACCTAAATGAGCAGTTCTTC. This translates into CASSAVTSGRNLNEQFF.